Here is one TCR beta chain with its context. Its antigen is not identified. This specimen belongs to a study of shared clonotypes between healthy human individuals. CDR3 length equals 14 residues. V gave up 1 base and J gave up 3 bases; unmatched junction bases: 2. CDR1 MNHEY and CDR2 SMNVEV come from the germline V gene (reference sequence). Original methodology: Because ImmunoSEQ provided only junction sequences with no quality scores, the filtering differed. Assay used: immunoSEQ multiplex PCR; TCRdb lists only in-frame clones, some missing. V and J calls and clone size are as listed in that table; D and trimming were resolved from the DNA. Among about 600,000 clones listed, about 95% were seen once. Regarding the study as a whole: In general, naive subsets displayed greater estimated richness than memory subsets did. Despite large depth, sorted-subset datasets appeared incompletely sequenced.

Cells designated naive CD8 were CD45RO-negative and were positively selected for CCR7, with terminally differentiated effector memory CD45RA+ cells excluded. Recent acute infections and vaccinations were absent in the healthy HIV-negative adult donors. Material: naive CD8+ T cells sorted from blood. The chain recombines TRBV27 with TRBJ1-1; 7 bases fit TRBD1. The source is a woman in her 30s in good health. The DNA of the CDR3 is TGTGCCAGCAGTTTATGGACAGGACACACTGAAGCTTTCTTT. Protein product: CASSLWTGHTEAFF.